Listed here are 4 T cell receptor beta chains from one sample, sequenced in a study of blood T cell repertoires in COVID-19. Profiling relied on immunoSEQ multiplex PCR, and the TCRdb table lists in-frame clones only, not all of them. The sample shows about 130,000 clones, 85% to 90% of them seen only once. The material sequenced was peripheral blood. These receptors were collected from a man in his 60s with COVID-19, enrolled during active disease.

The chain employs TRBV11-3 and TRBJ2-5; D unresolved. V shed 9 bases and J shed 2 bases, with 10 bases lying between them. From germline, CDR1 is SGHNT and CDR2 YENEEA. This CDR3 contains 12 residues. The CDR3 loop is CASSDWQETQYF. CDR3 nucleotide sequence: TGTGCCAGTTCCGACTGGCAAGAGACCCAGTACTTC.

The chain is built from TRBV3-1 (or the pseudogene TRBV3-2) and TRBJ1-2; 9 bases are shared with TRBD1. The length of the CDR3 is 15 residues. From germline, CDR1 is LGHDT and CDR2 YNNKEL (reference sequence). The V gene end was trimmed by 6 bases and the J gene end by 7 bases; junction bases not matched to a gene: 12. The CDR3 loop reads CASSLTGGQLIGYTF. For the CDR3, the DNA is TGTGCCAGCAGTCTTACAGGGGGCCAGTTGATTGGCTACACCTTC.

The chain has TRBV29-1 and TRBJ2-2; the match to TRBD1 covers 8 bases. The CDR3 is 12 amino acids. Germline loops: CDR1 SQVTM, CDR2 ANQGSEA. V lost 4 bases to trimming and J lost 9 bases; unmatched junction nucleotides: 4. CDR3 in DNA: TGCAGCGTTGGACAGGGGAGCAGGGAGCTGTTTTTT. It yields the protein CSVGQGSRELFF.

This chain connects TRBV18 to TRBJ2-5; 9 positions agree with TRBD1. CDR1 KGHSH and CDR2 LQKENI come from the germline V gene. This CDR3 is 13 amino acids long. V was pared by 3 bases and J by 4 bases, with 0 bases of the junction left unmatched. CDR3 bases: TGTGCCAGCTCACCGGACAGGGGAGAGACCCAGTACTTC. Amino acids: CASSPDRGETQYF.